A selection of T cell receptor beta chains follows, all from one sample in a study of a mutant IDH1 vaccine in newly diagnosed glioma. The repertoire was sequenced with immunoSEQ multiplex PCR; TCRdb's copy has only in-frame clones and lacks some. The sample shows 110,000 or so clones, almost 90% of them seen only once. These receptors have no known antigen. The input for sequencing was PBMCs, taken from a glioma patient whose treatment included an IDH1 peptide vaccine. These receptors were taken from a woman aged 50 to 60 with glioma. Each CDR3 is given with its conserved first and last residue. Each record gives: CDR3 protein, clone size, V gene, J gene. Not every row has a clone size; where given, it reads once, few, many or a size class.

cdr3_aa: CAAAVGKETQYF
clone_size: .
v_call: TRBV21-1
j_call: TRBJ2-5

cdr3_aa: CASSPLAGSVTYEQYF
clone_size: .
v_call: TRBV27
j_call: TRBJ2-7

cdr3_aa: CSARDHETQYF
clone_size: .
v_call: TRBV20-1
j_call: TRBJ2-5

cdr3_aa: CASSYSGRDNSPLHF
clone_size: .
v_call: TRBV6-5
j_call: TRBJ1-6

cdr3_aa: CASSVAGRPSYNEQFF
clone_size: .
v_call: TRBV7-8
j_call: TRBJ2-1

cdr3_aa: CASSAQFSNQPQHF
clone_size: .
v_call: TRBV6-1
j_call: TRBJ1-5

cdr3_aa: CASSLIGGDQETQYF
clone_size: .
v_call: TRBV7-3
j_call: TRBJ2-5

cdr3_aa: CASSVGGGSDPESEAFF
clone_size: .
v_call: TRBV9
j_call: TRBJ1-1

cdr3_aa: CASTPGLAGRGPYQETQYF
clone_size: few
v_call: TRBV5-1
j_call: TRBJ2-5

cdr3_aa: CASSGGTRGTEAFF
clone_size: .
v_call: TRBV11-2
j_call: TRBJ1-1

cdr3_aa: CASSPPLTSGVYNEQFF
clone_size: .
v_call: TRBV18
j_call: TRBJ2-1

cdr3_aa: CASSRQGEDNSPLHF
clone_size: .
v_call: TRBV2
j_call: TRBJ1-6

cdr3_aa: CASSPGSGLGYGYTF
clone_size: .
v_call: TRBV5-8
j_call: TRBJ1-2

cdr3_aa: CASSLVLGGTNEKLFF
clone_size: .
v_call: TRBV5-1
j_call: TRBJ1-4

cdr3_aa: CASSLAGGLAGLYNEQFF
clone_size: .
v_call: TRBV7-2
j_call: TRBJ2-1

cdr3_aa: CASSSSNQGENIQYF
clone_size: .
v_call: TRBV5-8
j_call: TRBJ2-4

cdr3_aa: CSVEDGGPRQYF
clone_size: .
v_call: TRBV29-1
j_call: TRBJ2-7

cdr3_aa: CASSQEQGPNRYEQYF
clone_size: .
v_call: TRBV5-4
j_call: TRBJ2-7

cdr3_aa: CASSQVGTSGTNEQFF
clone_size: .
v_call: TRBV4-1
j_call: TRBJ2-1

cdr3_aa: CASSAQAGYTGELFF
clone_size: .
v_call: TRBV11-2
j_call: TRBJ2-2

cdr3_aa: CASSVGGQYNSPLHF
clone_size: .
v_call: TRBV9
j_call: TRBJ1-6

cdr3_aa: CASSLFGALEGYTF
clone_size: few
v_call: TRBV4-1
j_call: TRBJ1-2

cdr3_aa: CATSRDGGIQETQYF
clone_size: .
v_call: TRBV15
j_call: TRBJ2-5

cdr3_aa: CASSPTLGSPLHF
clone_size: .
v_call: TRBV7-9
j_call: TRBJ1-6

cdr3_aa: CATSRRDFSTDTQYF
clone_size: once
v_call: TRBV15
j_call: TRBJ2-3

cdr3_aa: CASSLDTDSTDTQYF
clone_size: .
v_call: TRBV7-3
j_call: TRBJ2-3

cdr3_aa: CASSYSQGSTEAFF
clone_size: .
v_call: TRBV6-6
j_call: TRBJ1-1

cdr3_aa: CASSVVTGNRETQYF
clone_size: .
v_call: TRBV9
j_call: TRBJ2-5

cdr3_aa: CSGGPSQVPSSYNEQFF
clone_size: .
v_call: TRBV29-1
j_call: TRBJ2-1